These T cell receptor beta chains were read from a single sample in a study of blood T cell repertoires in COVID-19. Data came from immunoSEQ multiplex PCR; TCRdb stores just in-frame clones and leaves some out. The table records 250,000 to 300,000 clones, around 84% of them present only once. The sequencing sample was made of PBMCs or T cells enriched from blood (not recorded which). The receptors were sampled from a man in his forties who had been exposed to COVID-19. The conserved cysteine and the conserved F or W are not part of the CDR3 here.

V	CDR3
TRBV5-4	ASSLAGGQVRETQY
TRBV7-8	ASSLVLAGNEQY
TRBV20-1	SASPGQSNGMAF
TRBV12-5	ASGLNEKLF
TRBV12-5	ASGRGTSGANVLT
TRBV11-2	ASSLTAIDTYEQY
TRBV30	ACPQPNSGNTIY
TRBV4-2	ASSQDLGTANSPLH
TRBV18	ASSPVPGRTKREGYEQY
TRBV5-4	ASRSGTSGRLDTQY
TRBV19	ASGHGTSNTEAF
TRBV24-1	ATSDGSVDYGYT
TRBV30	AWSKGSPSSFH
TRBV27	ASSDRVLTEAF
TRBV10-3	AISESSGSKNIQY
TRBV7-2	ASSYQPDSYEQY
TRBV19	ASSISVSSYEQY
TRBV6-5	ASSYSGGTQPQH
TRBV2	ASGHSLSSYEQY
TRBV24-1	ATSDSGQGFYEQY
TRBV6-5	ASSRNDRADQPQH
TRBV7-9	ASSQSLSTQY
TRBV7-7	ASSLGTGAGNTIY
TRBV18	ASSPGQSPGNTIY
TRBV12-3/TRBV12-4	ASSLGQRETQY
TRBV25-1	ASSSGVSTDTQY
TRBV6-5	ASRETVPEAF
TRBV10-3	AANSVGVYEQY
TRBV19	ASSRGIEETQY
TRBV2	ASEGDSYEQY
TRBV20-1	SASPSGRSYNEQF
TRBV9	ASTLAGVRGSEQF
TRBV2	ASTMQGVGYT
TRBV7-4	ASSYSDRLWEKLF
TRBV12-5	ASGLGLAGTDTQY
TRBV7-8	ASRADPATNTEAF
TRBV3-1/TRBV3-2	ASSRLAGGYGAEAF
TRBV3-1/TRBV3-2	ASSRTGAAPSQHGYT
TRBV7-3	ASSPGTSGRDEQF
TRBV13	ASSFLRGTDTEAF
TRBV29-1	SADRGTWTGYT
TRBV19	ASSKTQGWGGYT
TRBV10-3	AIRPPAGGAGANTGELF
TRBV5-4	ASSFSILPYEQY
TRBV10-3	AISVGLAGESEKVGQY
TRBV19	ASSLEANIQY
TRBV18	ASPRQDGYTGELF
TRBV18	ASSPPGQGVSSREQY
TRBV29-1	SVATTGPDTQY
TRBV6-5	ASGEGDRVWNEQF
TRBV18	ASSTAGPGSVEQY
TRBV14	ASSPGQALLSSYNEQF
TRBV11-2	ASSPFGSRETQY